This T cell receptor beta chain was captured by sequencing in a study of T-cell memory formation after mild COVID-19. About the research overall: Largely, TCR clusters stayed within a single donor.

This clonotype was observed at least ten times. The antigen remains undetermined. MiXCR, run by TCRdb on the 5' RACE reads, gives a single entry per CDR3 protein. The sample records about 290,000 distinct CDR3 sequences, about 16% being singletons. Study observations and caveats: Researchers could not confirm that second-wave clones peaking on day 37 targeted SARS-CoV-2.

Input material: PBMCs or a T cell subset sorted from them (not recorded which). This sequence originates from a man aged 18 to 35 who had mild COVID-19 (a few samples of this study predate the infection). Cell type and time point are not known.

Written as DNA, the CDR3 is TGTGCCACCAGTGATTTTCCGGAAGGGCCAAGCGCAGATACGCAGTATTTT. Its protein product is CATSDFPEGPSADTQYF. This sequence joins TRBV24-1 and TRBJ2-3; D not resolved. The CDR3 is made up of 17 amino acids. Looked up from germline, CDR1 is KGHDR and CDR2 is SFDVKD. Trimming removed 1 base from V and 4 bases from J, with 17 bases in between.